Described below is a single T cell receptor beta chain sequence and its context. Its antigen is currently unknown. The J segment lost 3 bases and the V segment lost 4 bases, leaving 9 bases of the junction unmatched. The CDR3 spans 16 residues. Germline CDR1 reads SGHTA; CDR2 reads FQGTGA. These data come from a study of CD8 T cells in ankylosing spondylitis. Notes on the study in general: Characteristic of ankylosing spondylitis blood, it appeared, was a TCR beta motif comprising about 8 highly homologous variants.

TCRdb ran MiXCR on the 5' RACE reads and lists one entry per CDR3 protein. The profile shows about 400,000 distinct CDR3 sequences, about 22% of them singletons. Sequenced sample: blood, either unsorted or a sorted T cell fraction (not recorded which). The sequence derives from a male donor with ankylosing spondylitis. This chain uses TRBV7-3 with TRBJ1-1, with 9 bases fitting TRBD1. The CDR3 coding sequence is TGTGCCAGCAGCTCAACAGGGGGCGGTTTGTACACTGAAGCTTTCTTT. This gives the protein CASSSTGGGLYTEAFF.